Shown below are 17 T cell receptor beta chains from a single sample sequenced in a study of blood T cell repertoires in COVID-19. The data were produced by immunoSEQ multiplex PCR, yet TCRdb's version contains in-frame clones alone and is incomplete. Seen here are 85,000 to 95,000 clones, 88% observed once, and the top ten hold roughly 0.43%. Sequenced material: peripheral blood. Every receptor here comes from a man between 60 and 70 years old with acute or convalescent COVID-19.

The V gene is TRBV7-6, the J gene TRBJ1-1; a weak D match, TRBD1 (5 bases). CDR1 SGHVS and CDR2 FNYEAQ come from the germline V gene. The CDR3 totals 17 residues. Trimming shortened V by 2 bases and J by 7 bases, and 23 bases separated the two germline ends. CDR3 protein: CASSLRIRTHNGSEAFF. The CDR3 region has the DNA TGTGCCAGCAGCTTAAGGATCCGGACACATAATGGCAGTGAAGCTTTCTTT.

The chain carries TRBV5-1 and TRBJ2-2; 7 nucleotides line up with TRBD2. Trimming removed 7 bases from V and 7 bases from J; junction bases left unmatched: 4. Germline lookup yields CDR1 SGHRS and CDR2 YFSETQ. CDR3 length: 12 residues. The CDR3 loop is CASPGRDGELFF. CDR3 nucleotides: TGCGCCAGCCCAGGGAGGGACGGGGAGCTGTTTTTT.

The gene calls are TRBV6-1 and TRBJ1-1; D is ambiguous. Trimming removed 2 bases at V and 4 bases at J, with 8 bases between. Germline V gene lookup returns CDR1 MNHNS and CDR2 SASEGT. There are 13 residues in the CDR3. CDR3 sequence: CASSELGGTEAFF. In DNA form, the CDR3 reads TGTGCCAGCAGTGAACTGGGAGGCACTGAAGCTTTCTTT.

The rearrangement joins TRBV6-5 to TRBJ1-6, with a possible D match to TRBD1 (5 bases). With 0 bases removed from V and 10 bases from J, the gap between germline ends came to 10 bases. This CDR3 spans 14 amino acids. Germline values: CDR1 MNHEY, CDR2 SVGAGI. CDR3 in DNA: TGTGCCAGCAGTTACTCAAGGGGTGGATCACCCCTCCACTTT. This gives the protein CASSYSRGGSPLHF.

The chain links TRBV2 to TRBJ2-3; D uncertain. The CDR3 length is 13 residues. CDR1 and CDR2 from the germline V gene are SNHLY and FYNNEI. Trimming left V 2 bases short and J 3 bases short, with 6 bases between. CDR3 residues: CASSEHETDTQYF. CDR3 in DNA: TGTGCCAGCAGTGAACATGAGACAGATACGCAGTATTTT.

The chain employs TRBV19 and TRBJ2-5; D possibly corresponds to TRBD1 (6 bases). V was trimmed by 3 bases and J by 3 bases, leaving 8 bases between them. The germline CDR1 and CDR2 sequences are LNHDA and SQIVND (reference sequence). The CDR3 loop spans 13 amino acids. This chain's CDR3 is CASSINREETQYF. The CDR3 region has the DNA TGTGCCAGTAGTATCAACAGGGAAGAGACCCAGTACTTC. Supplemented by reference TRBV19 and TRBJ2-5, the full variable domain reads DGGITQSPKYLFRKEGQNVTLSCEQNLNHDAMYWYRQDPGQGLRLIYYSQIVNDFQKGDIAEGYSVSREKKESFPLTVTSAQKNPTAFYLCASSINREETQYFGPGTRLLVL.

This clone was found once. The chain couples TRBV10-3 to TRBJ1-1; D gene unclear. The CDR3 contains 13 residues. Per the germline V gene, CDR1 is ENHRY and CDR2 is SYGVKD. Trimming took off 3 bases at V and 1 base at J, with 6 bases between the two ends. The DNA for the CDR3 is TGTGCCATCAGTGACGAGGGGAACACTGAAGCTTTCTTT. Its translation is CAISDEGNTEAFF.

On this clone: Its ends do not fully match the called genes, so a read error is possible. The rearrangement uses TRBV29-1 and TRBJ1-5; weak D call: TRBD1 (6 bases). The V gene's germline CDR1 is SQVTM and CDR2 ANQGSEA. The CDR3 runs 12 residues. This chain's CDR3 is CSVEDQGQPQHF. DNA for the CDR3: TGCAGCGTGGAAGATCAGGGGCAGCCCCAGCATTTT. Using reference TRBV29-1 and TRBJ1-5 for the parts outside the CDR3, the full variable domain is SAVISQKPSRDICQRGTSLTIQCQVDSQVTMMFWYRQQPGQSLTLIATANQGSEATYESGFVIDKFPISRPNLTFSTLTVSNMSPEDSSIYLCSVEDQGQPQHFGDGTRLSIL.

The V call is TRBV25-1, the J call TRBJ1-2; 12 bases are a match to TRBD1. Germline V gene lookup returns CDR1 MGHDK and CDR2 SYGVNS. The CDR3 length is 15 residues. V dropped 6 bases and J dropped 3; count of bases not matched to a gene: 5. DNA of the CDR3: TGTGCCAGCAGGGGGACAGGGGGCGCTTACTATGGCTACACCTTC. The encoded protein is CASRGTGGAYYGYTF.

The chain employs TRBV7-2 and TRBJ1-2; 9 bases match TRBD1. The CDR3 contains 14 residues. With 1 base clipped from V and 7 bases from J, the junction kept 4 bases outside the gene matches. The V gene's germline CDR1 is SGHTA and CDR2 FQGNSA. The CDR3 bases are TGTGCCAGCAGCTTAGGGACAGGGGTTCCTGGCTACACCTTC. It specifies CASSLGTGVPGYTF.

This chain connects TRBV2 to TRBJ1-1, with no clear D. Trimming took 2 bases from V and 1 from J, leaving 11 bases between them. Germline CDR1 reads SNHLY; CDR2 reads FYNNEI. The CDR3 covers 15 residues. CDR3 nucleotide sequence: TGTGCCAGCAGTGAAATGGGTAGACAGAACACTGAAGCTTTCTTT. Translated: CASSEMGRQNTEAFF.

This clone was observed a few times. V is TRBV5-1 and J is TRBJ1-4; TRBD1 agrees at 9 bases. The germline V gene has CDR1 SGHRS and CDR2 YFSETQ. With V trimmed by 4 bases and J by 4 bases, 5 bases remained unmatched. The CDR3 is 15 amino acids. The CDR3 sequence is CASSGGQGSNEKLFF. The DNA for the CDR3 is TGCGCCAGCAGCGGGGGACAGGGTAGTAATGAAAAACTGTTTTTT. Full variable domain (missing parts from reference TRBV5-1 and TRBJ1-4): KAGVTQTPRYLIKTRGQQVTLSCSPISGHRSVSWYQQTPGQGLQFLFEYFSETQRNKGNFPGRFSGRQFSNSRSEMNVSTLELGDSALYLCASSGGQGSNEKLFFGSGTQLSVL.

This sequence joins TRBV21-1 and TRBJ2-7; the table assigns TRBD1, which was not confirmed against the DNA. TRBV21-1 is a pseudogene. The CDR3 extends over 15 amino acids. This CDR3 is CASSKGDRPTYEQYF. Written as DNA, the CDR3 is TGTGCCAGCAGCAAAGGGGACAGGCCAACCTACGAGCAGTACTTC.

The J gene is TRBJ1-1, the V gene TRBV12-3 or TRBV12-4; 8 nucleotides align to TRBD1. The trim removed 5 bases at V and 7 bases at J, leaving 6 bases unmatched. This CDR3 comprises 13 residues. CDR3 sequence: CASSRGRGLEAFF. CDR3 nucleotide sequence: TGTGCCAGCAGTCGGGGCAGGGGGCTTGAAGCTTTCTTT.

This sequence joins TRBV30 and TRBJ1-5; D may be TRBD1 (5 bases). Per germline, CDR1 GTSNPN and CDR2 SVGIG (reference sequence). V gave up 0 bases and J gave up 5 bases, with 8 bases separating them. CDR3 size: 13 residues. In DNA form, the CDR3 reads TGTGCCTGGAGTGTATCGGGGGATCAGCCCCAGCATTTT. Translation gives CAWSVSGDQPQHF.

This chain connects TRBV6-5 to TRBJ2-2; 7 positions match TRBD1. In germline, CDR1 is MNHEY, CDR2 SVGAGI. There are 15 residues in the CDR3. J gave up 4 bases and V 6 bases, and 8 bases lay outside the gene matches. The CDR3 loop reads CASSQQGMGTGELFF. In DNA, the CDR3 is TGTGCCAGCAGCCAACAGGGGATGGGCACCGGGGAGCTGTTTTTT.

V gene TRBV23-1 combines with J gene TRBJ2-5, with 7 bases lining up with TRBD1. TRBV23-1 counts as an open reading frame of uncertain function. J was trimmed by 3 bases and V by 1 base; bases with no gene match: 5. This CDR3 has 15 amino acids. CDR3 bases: TGCGCCAGCAGTCAATTAGGGACAGTCAAAGAGACCCAGTACTTC. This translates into CASSQLGTVKETQYF.